The rows below give T cell receptor beta chains drawn from one sample of a study of OX40 agonist ivuxolimab in advanced cancers. Measured with immunoSEQ multiplex PCR; TCRdb has only the in-frame clones, and not every one. The data show 75,000 to 95,000 clones, approximately 86% seen once. This sample comprised CD4+ or CD8+ T cells sorted from blood, obtained in a trial of the OX40 agonist ivuxolimab. These receptor sequences come from an adult with an advanced solid tumor such as melanoma, head and neck, liver or kidney cancer. CDR3s include the opening cysteine and the closing phenylalanine or tryptophan. The order of the fields is CDR3 protein, J gene, V gene.

CASSAQSGTGIVYTF TRBJ1-2 TRBV9
CATSRDGTGRTF TRBJ1-1 TRBV15
CASSLATASGGRGETQYF TRBJ2-5 TRBV7-9
CASSLLAGGEGETQYF TRBJ2-5 TRBV28
CASSVGVVRRNYGYTF TRBJ1-2 TRBV28
CASSQAGAAGEKLFF TRBJ1-4 TRBV4-2
CASSPDRGDGNQPQHF TRBJ1-5 TRBV5-6
CASSLRGRITDTQYF TRBJ2-3 TRBV7-2
CASSLGGSSTDTQYF TRBJ2-3 TRBV5-1
CASGGSSQPQHF TRBJ1-5 TRBV28
CAWSETAEAFF TRBJ1-1 TRBV30
CASSSTTRQGSTDTQYF TRBJ2-3 TRBV7-3
CASSPPLQAANTIYF TRBJ1-3 TRBV28
CASSRTVNTEAFF TRBJ1-1 TRBV10-1
CASSLALAGFDRDQIDTIYF TRBJ1-3 TRBV7-2
CASSFSGNTGELFF TRBJ2-2 TRBV6-6
CASRDRGPYEQYF TRBJ2-7 TRBV25-1
CASSAQGDNSPLHF TRBJ1-6 TRBV2
CASSVEQNRGNEQFF TRBJ2-1 TRBV9
CASSPYEGTGELFF - TRBV18
CASSLRPQRPDTQYF TRBJ2-3 TRBV7-8
CASSQEQGRGTDTQYF TRBJ2-3 TRBV4-3
CAWSVGPASSYEQYF TRBJ2-7 TRBV30
CASSLQGSNTEAFF TRBJ1-1 TRBV6-5
CASSQNTNTEAFF TRBJ1-1 TRBV5-4
CASSLTPTYEQYF TRBJ2-7 TRBV28
CASIPGQGIFTEAFF TRBJ1-1 TRBV6-1
CASRHTHRGNYSPLHF TRBJ1-6 TRBV28
CASSPNRGMNTEAFF TRBJ1-1 TRBV7-2
CASGRDEQFF TRBJ2-1 TRBV5-1
CASSQDRVGETTDTQYF TRBJ2-3 TRBV4-2
CASSSLQLYEQYF TRBJ2-7 TRBV6-5
CASRSPGAGTYNEQFF TRBJ2-1 TRBV28
CASSAQGSYEQYF TRBJ2-7 TRBV19
CASSEGTSGGPDADTQYF TRBJ2-3 TRBV6-4
CASRLFAPGQGITEAFF TRBJ1-1 TRBV5-6
CASRSGGTEQFF TRBJ2-1 TRBV4-2
CASSQDAAAGLPAFF TRBJ1-1 TRBV4-3
CASSLDRINEQFF TRBJ2-1 TRBV28
CASEDPDRGNQPQHF TRBJ1-5 TRBV12-5